The TCR beta chain under discussion was sequenced for a study of shared T cell receptors in the human thymus. Assay used: immunoSEQ multiplex PCR; TCRdb lists only in-frame clones, some missing. The sample has hundreds of thousands of clones; around 87% are singletons. The CDR3 is 14 amino acids. Germline CDR1 SGHRS, CDR2 YFSETQ. After removal of 3 bases from V and 7 bases from J, the junction contained 7 bases not matched to a gene. These data also featured in a second study, about human thymus T cells. That paper states: Donor material was obtained from healthy Finnish infants undergoing corrective surgery for congenital heart defects. What appeared biased in thymic and blood repertoires was the usage of V and J genes.

The origin of this receptor is a boy in the first two years of life with a congenital heart defect. The sequenced sample was thymocytes. The V call is TRBV5-1, the J call TRBJ2-1; 7 bases fit TRBD1. The CDR3 coding sequence is TGCGCCAGCAGCTCATCAGGGACAGATAATGAGCAGTTCTTC. It yields the protein CASSSSGTDNEQFF.